Included here is one TCR beta chain sequence, with context. As yet, its antigen is unknown. This sample was taken from a study of Tregs in tolerant kidney transplant recipients. Mixed chimerism was transient after nonmyeloablative marrow transplants from related graft donors. CDR3 length: 19 amino acids. The V gene's germline CDR1 is SGHRS and CDR2 YFSETQ. Trimming cost V 0 bases and J 1 base; bases outside gene matches: 14. Study-wide results and caveats: Changing PCR primers prevented nucleotide comparison between some patients' samples.

The protocol was immunoSEQ multiplex PCR, while the TCRdb copy is restricted to in-frame clones and leaves out a portion. In the table there are 84,000 or so clones, roughly 93% of which are singletons. The sample here was CD4+ T cells from blood (PBMCs), taken 12 months after the transplant. The receptor comes from a human patient who received a combined kidney and bone marrow transplant. Some of these T cells may belong to the graft donor. The gene calls are TRBV5-1 and TRBJ2-7; 9 bases are shared with TRBD1. CDR3 DNA: TGCGCCAGCAGCTTGGATCCCCGGGACAGGGTACGGGTTTCCTACGAGCAGTACTTC. Its translation is CASSLDPRDRVRVSYEQYF. Full variable domain (missing parts from reference TRBV5-1 and TRBJ2-7): KAGVTQTPRYLIKTRGQQVTLSCSPISGHRSVSWYQQTPGQGLQFLFEYFSETQRNKGNFPGRFSGRQFSNSRSEMNVSTLELGDSALYLCASSLDPRDRVRVSYEQYFGPGTRLTVT.